A single sample is the source of the 27 T cell receptor beta chains below, sequenced in a study of glioma-infiltrating T cells. Amplification of TCR alpha and beta CDR3 regions from RNA used iRepertoire nested multiplex PCR. TCRdb re-derived calls from the multiplex PCR reads in MiXCR, one entry per CDR3 protein. The sample records around 130,000 distinct CDR3 sequences, about 25% being singletons. The sample comprised glioma tissue, nonneoplastic brain tissue, or PBMCs (not recorded which). These receptors all stem from a human donor with low-grade glioma or glioblastoma, undergoing nonglioma brain surgery, or in good health (not recorded which).

This chain uses TRBV20-1 with TRBJ1-2, with D maybe TRBD1 (6 bases). With 4 bases removed from V and 5 bases from J, the gap between germline ends came to 14 bases. The germline CDR1 and CDR2 sequences are DFQATT and SNEGSKA (reference sequence). The CDR3 totals 13 residues. The CDR3 sequence is CSATRGRGYGYTF. CDR3 DNA: TGCAGTGCTACCCGGGGGCGCGGGTATGGCTACACCTTC.

The chain recombines TRBV11-2 with TRBJ2-3; maybe TRBD2 (6 bases). Germline-derived CDR1 and CDR2 are SGHAT and FQNNGV. V shed 2 bases and J shed 4 bases, with 7 bases lying between them. The CDR3 extends over 13 amino acids. CDR3 protein: CASSLSGADTQYF. The CDR3 nucleotides read TGTGCCAGCAGCTTATCGGGGGCAGATACGCAGTATTTT.

V gene TRBV19 combines with J gene TRBJ1-1; D gene ambiguous. Looked up from germline, CDR1 is LNHDA and CDR2 is SQIVND (reference sequence). V was clipped by 2 bases and J by 0 bases, with 7 bases between them. This CDR3 region has 14 residues. This CDR3 reads CASSISEMNTEAFF. The CDR3 coding sequence is TGTGCCAGTAGTATATCGGAAATGAACACTGAAGCTTTCTTT.

This clonotype was detected only a few times. V and J are TRBV20-1 and TRBJ1-3; D is perhaps TRBD1 (5 bases). Per germline, CDR1 DFQATT and CDR2 SNEGSKA (reference sequence). CDR3 length equals 13 residues. The CDR3 DNA reads TGCACCGCTGGGGACGAAAGTCGAGACACCATATATTTT. Translation: CTAGDESRDTIYF.

This clonotype showed up many times. The rearrangement links TRBV6-1 to TRBJ2-3; D gene ambiguous. The CDR3 totals 11 residues. Germline values: CDR1 MNHNS, CDR2 SASEGT. Trimming removed 6 bases at V and 0 bases at J, with 1 base between. CDR3 sequence: CASRSTDTQYF. CDR3 sequence (DNA): TGTGCCAGCAGGAGCACAGATACGCAGTATTTT.

Worth noting for this clonotype: One junction end does not reproduce the germline sequence, and a read error may be involved. The chain couples TRBV6-1 to TRBJ1-1; D unclear. Germline CDR1 reads MNHNS; CDR2 reads SASEGT. CDR3 length: 17 amino acids. CDR3 loop: CARSENTGSLHNTEAFF. DNA of the CDR3: TGTGCCCGCAGTGAGAACACGGGCTCTCTCCATAATACTGAAGCTTTCTTT.

The chain couples TRBV5-4 to TRBJ2-1; no clear D gene. The V and J ends lost 2 bases and 11 bases respectively, with 8 bases between them. This CDR3 contains 11 residues. Germline V gene lookup returns CDR1 SGHNT and CDR2 YYREEE (reference sequence). In DNA form, the CDR3 reads TGTGCCAGCAGCTTAGAAGAACAGCAGTTCTTC. Its protein product is CASSLEEQQFF.

The rearrangement joins TRBV7-2 to TRBJ2-6; 11 bases align to TRBD1. V was pared by 1 base and J by 0 bases, with 2 bases of the junction left unmatched. This CDR3 has 18 residues. The germline gives CDR1 SGHTA, CDR2 FQGNSA. The DNA for the CDR3 is TGTGCCAGCAGCTTAGGGGGACAGGGGGGCTCTGGGGCCAACGTCCTGACTTTC. The encoded protein is CASSLGGQGGSGANVLTF.

There are a few counts of this clonotype. The CDR3 region is CASSLTGQGDTEAFF. The DNA for the CDR3 is TGTGCCAGCAGCTTAACGGGACAGGGGGACACTGAAGCTTTCTTT. The rearrangement uses TRBV7-3 and TRBJ1-1, with TRBD1 matching over 11 bases. The CDR3 is made up of 15 amino acids. V lost 0 bases, J lost 3 bases, and 0 bases stayed unmatched. Germline V gene sequence: CDR1 SGHTA, CDR2 FQGTGA. Looking up the rest from reference TRBV7-3 and TRBJ1-1 gives the full variable domain: GAGVSQTPSNKVTEKGKYVELRCDPISGHTALYWYRQSLGQGPEFLIYFQGTGAADDSGLPNDRFFAVRPEGSVSTLKIQRTERGDSAVYLCASSLTGQGDTEAFFGQGTRLTVV.

This clonotype was observed many times. The chain recombines TRBV6-1 with TRBJ1-2; D remains ambiguous. Germline lookup yields CDR1 MNHNS and CDR2 SASEGT. V was pared by 6 bases and J by 4 bases, with 15 bases between. The CDR3 length is 14 residues. The chain's CDR3 is CASRLRTAPYGYTF. CDR3 nucleotides: TGTGCCAGCAGGTTAAGGACCGCTCCCTATGGCTACACCTTC.

This chain connects TRBV12-3 or TRBV12-4 to TRBJ2-3; TRBD2 matches at 13 bases. V trimming: 6 bases; J trimming: 1 base; junction bases outside the gene matches: 13. This CDR3 has 19 amino acids. In DNA form, the CDR3 reads TGTGCCAGCAGCCTCGCCTTAGGACTAGCGGGGGCCGGCACAGATACGCAGTATTTT. It translates to CASSLALGLAGAGTDTQYF.

The gene calls are TRBV7-2 and TRBJ2-5; 12 bases agree with TRBD2. The CDR3 is 15 amino acids. CDR1 and CDR2 from the germline V gene are SGHTA and FQGNSA. V lost 1 base to trimming and J lost 5 bases; unmatched junction nucleotides: 2. CDR3 DNA: TGTGCCAGCAGCTTAGGGACTAGCGGGGCGGAGACCCAGTACTTC. It codes for CASSLGTSGAETQYF.

This clonotype was detected ten times or more. The CDR3 DNA sequence: TGCAGTGCAGGGACATCCGCAACTAATGAAAAACTGTTTTTT. Translation: CSAGTSATNEKLFF. The chain combines TRBV20-1 with TRBJ1-4; TRBD1 might be the D (6 bases). The CDR3 covers 14 residues. The V end was cut by 6 bases, the J end by 0 bases, with 11 bases between. Germline CDR1 and CDR2: DFQATT and SNEGSKA (reference sequence).

About this clonotype itself: A junction boundary mismatches the germline segment, possibly from a read error. The rearrangement uses TRBV20-1 and TRBJ2-5, with 16 positions matching TRBD2. Germline V gives CDR1 DFQATT, CDR2 SNEGSKA (reference sequence). This CDR3 region has 16 residues. The CDR3 DNA follows: TGCAGTGCTAGAGTCGGGACTAGCGGGGGGGCAGAGACCAAGTACTTC. The encoded protein is CSARVGTSGGAETKYF.

In its sample, this clonotype was seen many times. V is TRBV6-1 and J is TRBJ1-1; D is uncertain. CDR3 length equals 14 residues. Germline lookup yields CDR1 MNHNS and CDR2 SASEGT. V was clipped by 6 bases and J by 0 bases, with 11 bases between them. The CDR3 sequence: CASRLPELNTEAFF. The CDR3 bases are TGTGCCAGCAGGTTGCCGGAACTGAACACTGAAGCTTTCTTT.

This clonotype appeared many times. The rearrangement joins TRBV6-6 to TRBJ1-1, with a tentative D call TRBD1 (5 bases). V lost 2 bases and J lost 3, with 10 bases in between. The CDR3 spans 14 residues. Germline lookup yields CDR1 MNHNY and CDR2 SVGAGI (reference sequence). CDR3 sequence: CASSYPGLDTEAFF. CDR3 DNA: TGTGCCAGCAGTTACCCGGGGCTCGACACTGAAGCTTTCTTT.

This clonotype was found many times. CDR3 bases: TGTGCCAGCAGCCGCAGCGATCAGCCCCAGCATTTT. Protein: CASSRSDQPQHF. The chain is built from TRBV14 and TRBJ1-5; D not certain. The V end was cut by 4 bases, the J end by 5 bases, with 6 bases between. This CDR3 is 12 amino acids long. In germline, CDR1 is SGHDN, CDR2 FVKESK. The whole variable domain, remainder taken from reference TRBV14 and TRBJ1-5, is EAGVTQFPSHSVIEKGQTVTLRCDPISGHDNLYWYRRVMGKEIKFLLHFVKESKQDESGMPNNRFLAERTGGTYSTLKVQPAELEDSGVYFCASSRSDQPQHFGDGTRLSIL.

Only a few counts were recorded for this clonotype. The V and J genes are TRBV7-9 and TRBJ1-1; D ambiguous. The CDR3 has 14 residues. Germline CDR1 is SEHNR and CDR2 is FQNEAQ (reference sequence). Trimming took 2 bases from V and 3 from J, leaving 10 bases between them. The CDR3 loop is CASSLPGMDTEAFF. In nucleotides, the CDR3 is TGTGCCAGCAGCTTACCCGGGATGGACACTGAAGCTTTCTTT.

V usage is TRBV18 and J usage is TRBJ2-1, with 10 bases lining up with TRBD2. The CDR3 length is 15 residues. Looked up from germline, CDR1 is KGHSH and CDR2 is LQKENI. V lost 0 bases, J lost 15 bases, and 11 bases stayed unmatched. CDR3 residues: CASSPPASGGAYPFF. DNA for the CDR3: TGTGCCAGCTCACCACCGGCAAGCGGGGGGGCTTATCCGTTCTTC.

This clonotype was seen more than once but under ten times. The gene calls are TRBV3-1 and TRBJ1-3; D is unresolved. CDR3 length: 15 amino acids. In germline, CDR1 is LGHDT, CDR2 YNNKEL (reference sequence). V was shortened by 6 bases and J by 4 bases, with 16 bases between the two germline ends. CDR3: CASSTVRTLGNTIYF. CDR3 DNA: TGTGCCAGCAGTACCGTAAGGACGTTGGGAAACACCATATATTTT.

This clonotype has just a few counts. This chain connects TRBV5-1 to TRBJ1-2; TRBD1 matches at 10 bases. The CDR3 covers 14 residues. Unmatched junction bases numbered 8, after V lost 5 bases and J lost 7 bases. Per germline, CDR1 SGHRS and CDR2 YFSETQ. CDR3 nucleotide sequence: TGCGCCAGCAGACCTCGGACAGGGGGATTTGGCTACACCTTC. Translation gives CASRPRTGGFGYTF.

This clonotype was found many times. This rearrangement joins TRBV6-1 to TRBJ2-3; unclear D gene. This CDR3 has 11 amino acids. In germline, CDR1 is MNHNS, CDR2 SASEGT. The germline V and J ends were trimmed by 8 bases and 5 bases, with 8 bases remaining between them. In DNA form, the CDR3 reads TGTGCCAGCGGCCAAGGAGATACGCAGTATTTT. It codes for CASGQGDTQYF.

The J gene is TRBJ2-7, the V gene TRBV15; 7 bases agree with TRBD1. The CDR3 is 14 residues long. The germline gives CDR1 LNHNV, CDR2 YYDKDF (reference sequence). The CDR3 loop reads CATSRDSSSYEQNV. As DNA, the CDR3 is TGTGCCACCAGCCGGGACAGCAGCTCCTACGAGCAGAACGTC.

The chain has TRBV6-5 and TRBJ2-2; 8 bases line up with TRBD1. The J segment lost 3 bases and the V segment lost 2 bases, leaving 8 bases of the junction unmatched. Germline loops: CDR1 MNHEY, CDR2 SVGAGI. The CDR3 length is 17 residues. The CDR3 DNA reads as TGTGCCAGCAGTTACCCCCCAGGGGGCGCGGACACCGGGGAGCTGTTTTTT. It is translated as CASSYPPGGADTGELFF.

This clonotype appeared a few times. The chain links TRBV18 to TRBJ1-2, with a tentative D call TRBD1 (6 bases). The V end lost 6 bases, the J end lost 5 bases, and 13 bases lay between the germline ends. This CDR3 comprises 13 residues. Per the germline V gene, CDR1 is KGHSH and CDR2 is LQKENI. CDR3 loop: CASSPDSPYGYTF. The CDR3 DNA reads as TGTGCCAGCTCCCCGGACAGCCCTTATGGCTACACCTTC.

There are many counts of this clonotype. A junction end diverges from the germline sequence, so it may reflect a read error. V and J are TRBV7-9 and TRBJ1-1, with a weak D call TRBD1 (5 bases). The CDR3 contains 14 residues. Germline-derived CDR1 and CDR2 are SEHNR and FQNEAQ (reference sequence). The CDR3 here is CASSLAGGGTEAFF. The CDR3 DNA reads TGTGCCAGCAGTTTAGCCGGGGGAGGCACTGAAGCTTTCTTT. The full variable domain, completed using reference TRBV7-9 and TRBJ1-1, is DTGVSQNPRHKITKRGQNVTFRCDPISEHNRLYWYRQTLGQGPEFLTYFQNEAQLEKSRLLSDRFSAERPKGSFSTLEIQRTEQGDSAMYLCASSLAGGGTEAFFGQGTRLTVV.

In DNA form, the CDR3 reads TGTGCCAGCAGCTCGGAAAATTCACCCCTCCACTTT. As protein: CASSSENSPLHF. The J gene is TRBJ1-6, the V gene TRBV11-3; the D is unclear. V was shortened by 4 bases and J by 7 bases, with 5 bases between the two germline ends. This CDR3 comprises 12 residues. Looked up from germline, CDR1 is SGHNT and CDR2 is YENEEA.